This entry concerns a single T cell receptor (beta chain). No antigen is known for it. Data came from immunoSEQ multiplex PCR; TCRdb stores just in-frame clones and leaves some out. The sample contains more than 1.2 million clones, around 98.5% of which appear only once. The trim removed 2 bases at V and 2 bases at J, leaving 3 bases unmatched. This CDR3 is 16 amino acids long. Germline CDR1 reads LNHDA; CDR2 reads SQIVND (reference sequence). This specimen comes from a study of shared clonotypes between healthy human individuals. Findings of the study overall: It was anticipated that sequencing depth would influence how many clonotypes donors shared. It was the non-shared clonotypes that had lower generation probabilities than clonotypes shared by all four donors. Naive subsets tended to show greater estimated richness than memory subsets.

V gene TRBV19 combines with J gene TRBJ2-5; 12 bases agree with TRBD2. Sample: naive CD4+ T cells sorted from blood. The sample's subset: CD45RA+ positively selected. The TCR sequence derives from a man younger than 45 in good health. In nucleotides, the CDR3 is TGTGCCAGTAGTATACGGACTAGCGGGACTCAAGAGACCCAGTACTTC. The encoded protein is CASSIRTSGTQETQYF.